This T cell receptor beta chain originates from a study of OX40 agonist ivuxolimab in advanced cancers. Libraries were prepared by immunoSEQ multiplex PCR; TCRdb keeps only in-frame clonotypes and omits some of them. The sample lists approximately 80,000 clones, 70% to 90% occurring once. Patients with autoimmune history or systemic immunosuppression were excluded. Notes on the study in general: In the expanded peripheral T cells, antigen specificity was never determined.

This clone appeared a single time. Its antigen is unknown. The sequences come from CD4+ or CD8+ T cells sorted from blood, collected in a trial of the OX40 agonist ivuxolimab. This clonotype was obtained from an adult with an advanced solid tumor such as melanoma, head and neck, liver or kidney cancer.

DNA for the CDR3: TGTGCCAGCAGCTCCGACGGAGATACGCAGTATTTT. Its protein is CASSSDGDTQYF. J is TRBJ2-3 and V is TRBV7-9; D call uncertain. Trimming took 4 bases from V and 5 from J, leaving 7 bases between them. The germline V gene encodes CDR1 SEHNR and CDR2 FQNEAQ (reference sequence). The CDR3 runs to 12 residues.